This entry lists 6 T cell receptor beta chains sequenced from one sample in a study of chemoradiotherapy in HPV16-positive cancers. Method: immunoSEQ multiplex PCR; TCRdb's copy keeps in-frame clones and lacks some. Of about 8,600 clones listed, less than 75% were seen once; the top ten hold roughly 20%. Sampling was performed from a patient who underwent chemoradiotherapy. The receptors originated from a human donor with HPV-associated anogenital cancer.

The CDR3 protein is CASSLGPGNSPLHF. The CDR3 region has the DNA TGTGCCAGCAGCTTGGGCCCAGGGAATTCACCCCTCCACTTT. This sequence joins TRBV5-6 and TRBJ1-6; possible D gene TRBD1, 5 bases. The CDR3 extends over 14 amino acids. CDR1 is SGHDT and CDR2 is YYEEEE in the germline V gene. V was clipped by 0 bases and J by 7 bases, with 8 bases between them.

J is TRBJ1-2 and V is TRBV28; D possibly corresponds to TRBD1 (5 bases). The CDR3 loop spans 11 amino acids. Germline CDR1 is MDHEN and CDR2 is SYDVKM. V lost 9 bases to trimming and J lost 8 bases, with 13 bases between them. CDR3 sequence: CASTLGGGYTF. As DNA, the CDR3 is TGTGCCAGTACCCTGGGGGGGGGCTACACCTTC.

The chain employs TRBV5-8 and TRBJ1-5; the D is unclear. Germline V gives CDR1 SGHTS, CDR2 YDEGEE. V lost 4 bases and J 0 bases, leaving 5 bases between the germline ends. The CDR3 has 13 residues. In DNA, the CDR3 is TGTGCCAGCAGCCCGGATAGCAATCAGCCCCAGCATTTT. It is translated as CASSPDSNQPQHF.

This chain uses TRBV10-1 with TRBJ2-5; D is unresolved. The CDR3 is made up of 12 amino acids. V was cut by 2 bases and J by 3 bases, with 4 bases left in between. From germline, CDR1 is WNHNN and CDR2 SYGVQD (reference sequence). Written as DNA, the CDR3 is TGCGCCAGCAGTGAGGACGAAGAGACCCAGTACTTC. Translated: CASSEDEETQYF.

This chain connects TRBV4-2 to TRBJ1-6; D ambiguous. The V gene's germline CDR1 is LGHNA and CDR2 YNFKEQ. The V and J ends lost 4 bases and 7 bases respectively, with 11 bases between them. The CDR3 covers 14 residues. The DNA for the CDR3 is TGTGCCAGCAGCCCGAAGCTCGGGAATTCACCCCTCCACTTT. Translation: CASSPKLGNSPLHF.

The genes are TRBV4-3 and TRBJ2-5; D is undetermined. CDR1 and CDR2 (germline): LGHNA, YSLEER. The V and J ends lost 0 bases and 11 bases respectively, with 13 bases between them. The CDR3 contains 13 residues. The CDR3 region is CASSQEAEREQYF. Written as DNA, the CDR3 is TGCGCCAGCAGCCAAGAGGCCGAACGAGAGCAGTACTTC.